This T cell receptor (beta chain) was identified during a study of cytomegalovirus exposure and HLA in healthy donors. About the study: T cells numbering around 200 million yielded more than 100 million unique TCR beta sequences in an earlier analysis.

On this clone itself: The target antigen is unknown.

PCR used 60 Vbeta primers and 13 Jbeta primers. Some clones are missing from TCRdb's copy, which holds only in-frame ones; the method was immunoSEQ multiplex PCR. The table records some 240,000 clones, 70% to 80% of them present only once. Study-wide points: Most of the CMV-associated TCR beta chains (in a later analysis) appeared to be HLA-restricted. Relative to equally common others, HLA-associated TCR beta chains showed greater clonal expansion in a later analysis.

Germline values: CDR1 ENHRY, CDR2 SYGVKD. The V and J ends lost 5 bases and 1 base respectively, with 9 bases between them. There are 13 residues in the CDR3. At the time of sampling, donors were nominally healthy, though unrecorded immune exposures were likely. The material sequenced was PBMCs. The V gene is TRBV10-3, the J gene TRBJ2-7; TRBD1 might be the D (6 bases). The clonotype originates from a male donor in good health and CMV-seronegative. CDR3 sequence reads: CAISWTASYEQYF. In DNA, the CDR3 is TGTGCCATCAGTTGGACAGCTTCCTACGAGCAGTACTTC.